Below, 7 T cell receptor beta chains from the same sample are listed, as sequenced in a study of early stage breast cancer tumors. Measured with immunoSEQ multiplex PCR; TCRdb has only the in-frame clones, and not every one. The sample yields tens of thousands of clones, around 75% seen once. The sequencing sample was made of breast tumor tissue. The receptors come from a person aged 30-39 years with breast cancer.

The chain combines TRBV4-3 with TRBJ2-7; 7 bases agree with TRBD2. The CDR3 extends over 17 amino acids. The V and J ends lost 0 bases and 6 bases, in that order; junction bases with no gene match: 14. CDR1 LGHNA and CDR2 YSLEER come from the germline V gene. The CDR3 bases are TGCGCCAGCAGCCAAGATCGCGCTAGCGGCAATTTCGGCGAGCAGTACTTC. Translation gives CASSQDRASGNFGEQYF.

V is TRBV19 and J is TRBJ2-5, with D maybe TRBD2 (6 bases). Trimming removed 5 bases from V and 4 bases from J, with 14 bases in between. The germline CDR1 and CDR2 sequences are LNHDA and SQIVND (reference sequence). The CDR3 totals 14 residues. CDR3: CASSPRGTGETQYF. The CDR3 DNA is TGTGCCAGTAGTCCCCGGGGGACCGGAGAGACCCAGTACTTC.

This clone is judged medium-sized. The chain has TRBV27 and TRBJ1-5; D remains ambiguous. From germline, CDR1 is MNHEY and CDR2 SMNVEV (reference sequence). Trimming removed 5 bases at V and 0 bases at J, with 11 bases between. The CDR3 covers 15 residues. The CDR3 sequence: CASSVWGYSNQPQHF. CDR3 DNA: TGTGCCAGCAGTGTGTGGGGATATAGCAATCAGCCCCAGCATTTT.

The chain links TRBV29-1 to TRBJ2-1; no definite D call. The CDR3 is 11 amino acids. Germline CDR1 SQVTM, CDR2 ANQGSEA. Trimming shortened V by 3 bases and J by 4 bases, and 4 bases separated the two germline ends. The CDR3, as DNA: TGCAGCGTTGAGAGGTACAATGAGCAGTTCTTC. This sequence encodes CSVERYNEQFF.

This rearrangement joins TRBV29-1 to TRBJ1-2; D call uncertain. Per the germline V gene, CDR1 is SQVTM and CDR2 is ANQGSEA. The V and J ends lost 1 base and 5 bases respectively, with 8 bases between them. The CDR3 covers 12 residues. Written as DNA, the CDR3 is TGCAGCGTTGAAGGGGGAGGTTATGGCTACACCTTC. This translates into CSVEGGGYGYTF.

The V and J genes are TRBV18 and TRBJ1-5, with D hard to call. V was trimmed by 2 bases and J by 1 base, leaving 15 bases between them. This CDR3 is built from 17 residues. Germline assignment: CDR1 KGHSH and CDR2 LQKENI. The CDR3: CASSPSVVGLSNQPQHF. The DNA for the CDR3 is TGTGCCAGCTCACCAAGTGTTGTAGGTCTGAGCAATCAGCCCCAGCATTTT.

This clone was observed a few times. The CDR3 DNA reads TGTGCCAGCAGCACCGGGACCGCGGTGGGATTGGTAGCTAACTATGGCTACACCTTC. This gives the protein CASSTGTAVGLVANYGYTF. The chain is built from TRBV9 and TRBJ1-2; D is possibly TRBD1 (5 bases). Germline V gene data show CDR1 as SGDLS and CDR2 as YYNGEE. This CDR3 spans 19 amino acids. The V gene lost 4 bases and the J gene lost 0 bases, with 25 bases spanning the gap. Supplemented by reference TRBV9 and TRBJ1-2, the full variable domain reads DSGVTQTPKHLITATGQRVTLRCSPRSGDLSVYWYQQSLDQGLQFLIQYYNGEERAKGNILERFSAQQFPDLHSELNLSSLELGDSALYFCASSTGTAVGLVANYGYTFGSGTRLTVV.